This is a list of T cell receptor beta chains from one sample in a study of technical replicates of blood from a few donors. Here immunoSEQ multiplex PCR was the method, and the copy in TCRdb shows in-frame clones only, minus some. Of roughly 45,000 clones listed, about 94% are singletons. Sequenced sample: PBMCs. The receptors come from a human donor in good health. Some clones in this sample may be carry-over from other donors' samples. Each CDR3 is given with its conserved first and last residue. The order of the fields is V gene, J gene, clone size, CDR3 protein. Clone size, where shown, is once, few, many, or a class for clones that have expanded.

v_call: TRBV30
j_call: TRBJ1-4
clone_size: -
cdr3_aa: CAWSVSGSEKLFF

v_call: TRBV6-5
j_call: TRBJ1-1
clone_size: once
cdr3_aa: CASRGGTTEAFF

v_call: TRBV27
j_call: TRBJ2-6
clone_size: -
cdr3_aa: CASRLTGTGANVLTF

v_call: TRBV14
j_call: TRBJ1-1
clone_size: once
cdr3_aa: CASSHNRVGNTEAFF

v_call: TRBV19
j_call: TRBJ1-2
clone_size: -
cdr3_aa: CASSIQGQARGGYTF

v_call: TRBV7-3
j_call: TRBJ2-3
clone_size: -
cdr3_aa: CASSFGARGATTQYF

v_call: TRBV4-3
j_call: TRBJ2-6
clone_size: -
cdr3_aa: CASSQSPTGGANVLTF

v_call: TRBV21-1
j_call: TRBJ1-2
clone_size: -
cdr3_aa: CASSKAQENNGYTF

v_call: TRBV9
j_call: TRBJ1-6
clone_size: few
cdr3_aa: CASSTLEGLGSPLHF

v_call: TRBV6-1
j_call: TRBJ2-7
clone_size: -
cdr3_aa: CASSQDSLGPYEQYF

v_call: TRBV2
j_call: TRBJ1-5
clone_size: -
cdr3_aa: CATRTGESNQPQHF

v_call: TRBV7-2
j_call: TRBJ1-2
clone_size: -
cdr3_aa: CASSSQGYGYTF

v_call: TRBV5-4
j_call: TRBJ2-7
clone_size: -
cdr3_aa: CASSLAEANEQYF

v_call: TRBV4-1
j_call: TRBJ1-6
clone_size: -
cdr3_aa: CASGRGQGVNSPLHF

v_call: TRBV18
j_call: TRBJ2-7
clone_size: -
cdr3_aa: CASSPTENYEQYF

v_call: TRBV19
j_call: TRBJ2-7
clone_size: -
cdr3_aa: CASSIAQGQGLHEQYF

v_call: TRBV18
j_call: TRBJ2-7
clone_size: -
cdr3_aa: CASSPSRGDSYEQYF

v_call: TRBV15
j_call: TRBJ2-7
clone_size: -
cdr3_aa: CATSVRPGSEQYF

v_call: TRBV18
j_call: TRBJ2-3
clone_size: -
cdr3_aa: CASSFFTGLSSTDTQYF

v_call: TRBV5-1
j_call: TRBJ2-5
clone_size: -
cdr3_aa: CASSPSDRQETQYF

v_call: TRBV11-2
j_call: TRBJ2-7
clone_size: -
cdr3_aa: CASSSLTGAFYEQYF

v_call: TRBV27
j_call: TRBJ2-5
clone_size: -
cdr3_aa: CASSLLAGTGETQYF

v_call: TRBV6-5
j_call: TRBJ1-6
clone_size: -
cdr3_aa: CASSYSGQHNSPLHF

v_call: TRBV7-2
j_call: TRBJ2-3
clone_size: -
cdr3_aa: CASSPLGAYTDTQYF

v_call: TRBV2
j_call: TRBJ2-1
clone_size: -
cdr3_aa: CASAVGQGTSGEQFF

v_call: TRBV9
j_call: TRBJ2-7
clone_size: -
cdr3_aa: CASSGEGDPYEQYF

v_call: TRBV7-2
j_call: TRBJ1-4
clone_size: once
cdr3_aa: CASSLAGWQGNEKLFF

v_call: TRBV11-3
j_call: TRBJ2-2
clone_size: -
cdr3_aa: CASSPTLGELFF

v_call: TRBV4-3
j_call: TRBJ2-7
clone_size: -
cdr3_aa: CASSQASQGSYEQYF

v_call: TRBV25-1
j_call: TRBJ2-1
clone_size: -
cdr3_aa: CASSEAGLNEQFF

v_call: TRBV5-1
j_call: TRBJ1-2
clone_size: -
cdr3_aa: CASSSPTGIGYTF

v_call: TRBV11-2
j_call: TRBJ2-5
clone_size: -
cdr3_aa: CASSQPPSGPRETQYF

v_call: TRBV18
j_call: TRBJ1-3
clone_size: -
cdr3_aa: CASSPAQGVAGNTIYF

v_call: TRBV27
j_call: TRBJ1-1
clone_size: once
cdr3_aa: CASSLNHRGELMNTEAFF

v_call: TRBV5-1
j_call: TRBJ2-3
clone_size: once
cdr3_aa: CASSLVRASSTSTDTQYF

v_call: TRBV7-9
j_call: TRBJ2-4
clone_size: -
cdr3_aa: CASKGQGLAKNIQYF

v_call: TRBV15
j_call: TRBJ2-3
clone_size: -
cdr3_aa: CATSRESGGGRGDTQYF

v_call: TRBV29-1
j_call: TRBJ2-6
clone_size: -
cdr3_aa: CSVGQGAGSGANVLTF

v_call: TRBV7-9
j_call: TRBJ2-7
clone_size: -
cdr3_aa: CASSLAGDHEQYF

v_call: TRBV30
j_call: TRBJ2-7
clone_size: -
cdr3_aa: CAWSLGGASYEQYF

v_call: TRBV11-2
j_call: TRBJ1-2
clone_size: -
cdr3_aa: CASSLVVTDYGYTF